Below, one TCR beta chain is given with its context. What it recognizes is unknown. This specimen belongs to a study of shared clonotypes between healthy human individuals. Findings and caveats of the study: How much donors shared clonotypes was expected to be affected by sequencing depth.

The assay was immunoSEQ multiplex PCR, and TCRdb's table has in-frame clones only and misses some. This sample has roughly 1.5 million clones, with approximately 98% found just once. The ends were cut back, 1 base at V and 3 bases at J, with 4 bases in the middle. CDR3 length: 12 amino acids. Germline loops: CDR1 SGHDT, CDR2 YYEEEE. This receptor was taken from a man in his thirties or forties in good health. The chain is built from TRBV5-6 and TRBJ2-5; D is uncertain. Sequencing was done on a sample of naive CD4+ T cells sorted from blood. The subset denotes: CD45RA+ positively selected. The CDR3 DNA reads TGTGCCAGCAGCTTGTTGGAAGAGACCCAGTACTTC. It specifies CASSLLEETQYF.